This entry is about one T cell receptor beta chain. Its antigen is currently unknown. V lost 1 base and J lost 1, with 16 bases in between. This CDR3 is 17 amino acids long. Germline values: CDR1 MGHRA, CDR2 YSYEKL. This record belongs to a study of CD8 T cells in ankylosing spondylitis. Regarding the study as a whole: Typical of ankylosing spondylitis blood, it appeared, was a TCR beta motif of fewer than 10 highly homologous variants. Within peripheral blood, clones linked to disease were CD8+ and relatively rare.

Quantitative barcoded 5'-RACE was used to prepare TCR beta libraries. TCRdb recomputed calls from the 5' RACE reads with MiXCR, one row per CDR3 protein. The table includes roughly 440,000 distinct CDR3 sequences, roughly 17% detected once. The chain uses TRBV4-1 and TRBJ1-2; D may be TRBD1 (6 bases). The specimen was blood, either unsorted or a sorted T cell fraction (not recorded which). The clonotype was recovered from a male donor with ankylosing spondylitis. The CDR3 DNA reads TGCGCCAGCAGCCAAGCGTGGGAAGGGGGAAATAACTATGGCTACACCTTC. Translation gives CASSQAWEGGNNYGYTF.